This T cell receptor (beta chain) was sequenced during a study of cytomegalovirus exposure and HLA in healthy donors. Generated by immunoSEQ multiplex PCR, the TCRdb table keeps only in-frame clones and is missing some. The data show 150,000 to 180,000 clones, with 85% to 90% seen just once and about 1.9% held by the top ten. Germline CDR1 is MGHRA and CDR2 is YSYEKL. The CDR3 contains 16 residues. With 4 bases removed from V and 0 bases from J, the gap between germline ends came to 13 bases. This receptor was identified in a human donor in good health. Sequencing input: PBMCs. This chain connects TRBV4-1 to TRBJ1-3; D ambiguous. The CDR3 reads CASSLSGGDSGNTIYF. The CDR3 DNA reads TGCGCCAGCAGCCTCAGCGGCGGAGACTCTGGAAACACCATATATTTT.